The 27 T cell receptor beta chains reported below all come from one sample, sequenced in a study of PD-1 blockade in classical Hodgkin lymphoma. Clones were read by immunoSEQ multiplex PCR, and TCRdb kept only the in-frame ones, dropping some. The sample includes under 20,000 clones, roughly 83% seen only once; the top ten take 6.3%. Every patient was affected by relapse after autologous stem cell transplantation, while exposure to brentuximab vedotin was not uniform. Sequencing used peripheral blood mononuclear cells (PBMCs), obtained at baseline. These receptor sequences come from a human donor with classical Hodgkin lymphoma.

This clone was found a few times. The chain recombines TRBV5-1 with TRBJ2-7, with 10 bases lining up with TRBD2. The CDR3 is 14 residues long. V lost 2 bases, J lost 4 bases, and 3 bases stayed unmatched. Germline V gives CDR1 SGHRS, CDR2 YFSETQ. DNA for the CDR3: TGCGCCAGCAGCTTTAGCGGGGGGTCTTACGAGCAGTACTTC. Encoded protein: CASSFSGGSYEQYF.

The V call is TRBV5-6, the J call TRBJ1-5; D is perhaps TRBD1 (5 bases). This CDR3 contains 14 residues. Trimming took 3 bases from V and 6 from J, leaving 13 bases between them. Germline CDR1 SGHDT, CDR2 YYEEEE. CDR3 region: CASSSQGTGQPQHF. In DNA, the CDR3 is TGTGCCAGCAGCTCCCAGGGTACGGGTCAGCCCCAGCATTTT.

This rearrangement joins TRBV7-9 to TRBJ1-4, with 8 bases matching TRBD1. The CDR3 is 13 amino acids. The trim removed 5 bases at V and 5 bases at J, leaving 1 base unmatched. Germline-derived CDR1 and CDR2 are SEHNR and FQNEAQ (reference sequence). The CDR3 is CASSRTGNEKLFF. Written as DNA, the CDR3 is TGTGCCAGCAGCCGGACAGGGAATGAAAAACTGTTTTTT.

V and J are TRBV10-3 and TRBJ2-7; unclear D gene. V lost 3 bases, J lost 3 bases, and 3 bases lay in between. CDR3 size: 11 residues. Looked up from germline, CDR1 is ENHRY and CDR2 is SYGVKD. The CDR3 DNA reads TGTGCCATCAGTGACAACTACGAGCAGTACTTC. Translation: CAISDNYEQYF.

This chain connects TRBV28 to TRBJ2-4; no clear D. Trimming took off 2 bases at V and 1 base at J, with 9 bases between the two ends. This CDR3 has 15 amino acids. The V gene's germline CDR1 is MDHEN and CDR2 SYDVKM. This CDR3 reads CASSLLTPAKNIQYF. The CDR3 DNA follows: TGTGCCAGCAGTTTACTAACTCCGGCCAAAAACATTCAGTACTTC.

The table lists this clone with a few counts. This chain uses TRBV4-1 with TRBJ1-1; no definite D call. This CDR3 region has 12 residues. The V end lost 5 bases, the J end lost 6 bases, and 10 bases lay between the germline ends. Germline-derived CDR1 and CDR2 are MGHRA and YSYEKL. The CDR3 DNA is TGCGCCAGCAGCACCCCAGCCGCTGAAGCTTTCTTT. This sequence encodes CASSTPAAEAFF.

The chain carries TRBV30 and TRBJ2-7, with D perhaps given as TRBD1 or TRBD2 (5 bases each). The CDR3 has 11 residues. V lost 4 bases and J 5 bases, leaving 9 bases between the germline ends. Germline CDR1 is GTSNPN and CDR2 is SVGIG (reference sequence). CDR3 sequence: CAWTGRDEQYF. As DNA, the CDR3 is TGTGCCTGGACAGGGAGAGACGAGCAGTACTTC.

The chain employs TRBV6-5 and TRBJ1-5; D is uncertain. Germline CDR1 MNHEY, CDR2 SVGAGI. This CDR3 is built from 13 residues. V was clipped by 2 bases and J by 16 bases, with 18 bases between them. DNA for the CDR3: TGTGCCAGCAGTTACGATAACCTATTAATCACCCATTTT. It yields the protein CASSYDNLLITHF.

This clone was detected a few times. This chain links TRBV21-1 with TRBJ2-5; the D call of TRBD1 is as the table states it, not checked on the DNA. TRBV21-1 is described as a pseudogene. This CDR3 comprises 14 residues. CDR3 protein: CASSWDIDRETQYF. Here the CDR3 DNA reads TGTGCCAGCAGCTGGGACATTGATAGGGAGACCCAGTACTTC.

V and J are TRBV29-1 and TRBJ1-2, with D unclear. V was shortened by 8 bases and J by 7 bases, with 14 bases between the two germline ends. CDR1 SQVTM and CDR2 ANQGSEA come from the germline V gene. The CDR3 contains 11 residues. The CDR3: CSSDNLAGYTF. Written as DNA, the CDR3 is TGCAGCTCAGACAATCTGGCTGGCTACACCTTC.

The CDR3 here is CASSPRGVRSYEQYF. The CDR3 nucleotides are TGTGCCAGCAGCCCCAGAGGGGTGAGGTCCTACGAGCAGTACTTC. The chain uses TRBV4-2 and TRBJ2-7; D might be TRBD1 or TRBD2, each matching 5 bases. The CDR3 spans 15 residues. With 4 bases removed from V and 1 base from J, the gap between germline ends came to 14 bases. CDR1 LGHNA and CDR2 YNFKEQ come from the germline V gene.

The rearrangement joins TRBV7-9 to TRBJ2-7, with D hard to call. Trimming pared 7 bases from V and 5 bases from J, leaving 9 bases between. CDR1 and CDR2 (germline): SEHNR, FQNEAQ (reference sequence). This CDR3 is 11 amino acids long. CDR3 DNA: TGTGCCAGCACTTCAAGCGACGAGCAGTACTTC. It encodes CASTSSDEQYF.

This chain connects TRBV4-2 to TRBJ2-7; D call uncertain. Germline V lookup: CDR1 LGHNA, CDR2 YNFKEQ. The CDR3 has 14 amino acids. V was clipped by 1 base and J by 3 bases, with 10 bases between them. The CDR3 DNA reads TGTGCCAGCAGCCAAGTAGACTCCGACTACGAGCAGTACTTC. This codes for CASSQVDSDYEQYF.

The chain is built from TRBV6-5 and TRBJ2-1, with no clear D. Germline V lookup: CDR1 MNHEY, CDR2 SVGAGI. This CDR3 region has 14 residues. Trimming shortened V by 0 bases and J by 8 bases, and 11 bases separated the two germline ends. CDR3 nucleotide sequence: TGTGCCAGCAGTTACTCCTTAAAGAGTGATGAGCAGTTCTTC. Encoded protein: CASSYSLKSDEQFF.

This clone was recorded once. The chain joins TRBV28 to TRBJ1-1, with 8 bases that match TRBD1. The CDR3 spans 16 residues. The V segment lost 8 bases and the J segment 1 base; nucleotides outside the gene matches: 12. From germline, CDR1 is MDHEN and CDR2 SYDVKM. CDR3 coding DNA: TGTGCCAGCCGATCGCAGGGGGCTTCGGGGAACACTGAAGCTTTCTTT. Translation gives CASRSQGASGNTEAFF.

This clone was picked up one time. The CDR3 nucleotides read TGTGCCAGCAGTTCCAGACATGACTATGGCTACACCTTC. Translating gives CASSSRHDYGYTF. The chain has TRBV28 and TRBJ1-2; D is unclear. The germline V gene encodes CDR1 MDHEN and CDR2 SYDVKM. This CDR3 is 13 amino acids long. V lost 4 bases and J lost 3, with 9 bases in between.

This clone occurred once. The chain employs TRBV28 and TRBJ2-7; 8 bases agree with TRBD2. The germline CDR1 and CDR2 sequences are MDHEN and SYDVKM. CDR3 size: 17 residues. With V trimmed by 0 bases and J by 3 bases, 10 bases remained unmatched. The CDR3, as DNA: TGTGCCAGCAGTTTATGGGACGGGGGGGCGCTTGTCTACGAGCAGTACTTC. This sequence encodes CASSLWDGGALVYEQYF.

The sample holds one count of this clone. V gene TRBV7-2 combines with J gene TRBJ2-1; no definite D call. V gave up 4 bases and J gave up 7 bases, with 8 bases separating them. CDR3 length: 12 residues. Germline V CDR1 and CDR2: SGHTA, FQGNSA. This CDR3 is CASSYLYNEQFF. In DNA, the CDR3 is TGTGCCAGCAGCTACCTTTATAATGAGCAGTTCTTC.

This clone has just one count. V and J are TRBV4-3 and TRBJ1-1; D unclear. From germline, CDR1 is LGHNA and CDR2 YSLEER. Trimming cost V 1 base and J 0 bases, with 15 bases left between them. The CDR3 is made up of 17 amino acids. CDR3: CASSQAVHGVMNTEAFF. CDR3 in DNA: TGCGCCAGCAGCCAAGCGGTTCATGGGGTCATGAACACTGAAGCTTTCTTT.

The gene calls are TRBV27 and TRBJ1-1; 7 bases are shared with TRBD1. With 7 bases clipped from V and 4 bases from J, the junction kept 9 bases outside the gene matches. Germline-derived CDR1 and CDR2 are MNHEY and SMNVEV (reference sequence). The CDR3 extends over 14 amino acids. The chain's CDR3 is CASTTGEGSTEAFF. The CDR3 coding sequence is TGTGCCAGCACCACAGGGGAAGGAAGCACTGAAGCTTTCTTT.

The chain links TRBV27 to TRBJ2-4; D is perhaps TRBD1 (6 bases). This CDR3 has 13 amino acids. V lost 8 bases and J 5 bases, leaving 13 bases between the germline ends. The V gene's germline CDR1 is MNHEY and CDR2 SMNVEV (reference sequence). Written as DNA, the CDR3 is TGTGCCAGCCAAACAGGGTCTCAAAACATTCAGTACTTC. Its protein product is CASQTGSQNIQYF.

This clone was observed a handful of times. J is TRBJ2-2 and V is TRBV4-3; D may be TRBD2 (5 bases). With 0 bases removed from V and 0 bases from J, the gap between germline ends came to 8 bases. The length of the CDR3 is 16 residues. The germline V gene encodes CDR1 LGHNA and CDR2 YSLEER. CDR3 coding DNA: TGCGCCAGCAGCCAAGATGCGACTACGAACACCGGGGAGCTGTTTTTT. It translates to CASSQDATTNTGELFF.

This chain uses TRBV30 with TRBJ1-5, with unresolved D. CDR3 length: 16 amino acids. Germline V CDR1 and CDR2: GTSNPN, SVGIG (reference sequence). V was shortened by 3 bases and J by 4 bases, with 19 bases between the two germline ends. The CDR3 sequence is CAWRERRTGSNQPQHF. In DNA, the CDR3 is TGTGCCTGGAGGGAGAGGCGGACCGGGTCTAATCAGCCCCAGCATTTT.

The CDR3 protein is CASSLLAGGDTGELFF. The CDR3 DNA is TGTGCCAGCAGCCTGCTAGCGGGGGGAGACACCGGGGAGCTGTTTTTT. This chain uses TRBV5-6 with TRBJ2-2; 11 nucleotides align to TRBD2. The V gene end was trimmed by 4 bases and the J gene end by 3 bases; junction bases not matched to a gene: 5. This CDR3 has 16 residues. Germline CDR1 SGHDT, CDR2 YYEEEE.

The chain combines TRBV9 with TRBJ2-1, with a weak D call TRBD1 (6 bases). The CDR3 is 16 residues long. V lost 3 bases, J lost 2 bases, and 15 bases lay in between. The germline V gene has CDR1 SGDLS and CDR2 YYNGEE. CDR3 nucleotide sequence: TGTGCCAGCAGCGATTCGAACAGGGCCCCCTACAATGAGCAGTTCTTC. It specifies CASSDSNRAPYNEQFF.

V is TRBV5-1 and J is TRBJ1-2; 9 bases are a match to TRBD1. V gave up 2 bases and J gave up 8 bases; unmatched junction bases: 7. Germline loops: CDR1 SGHRS, CDR2 YFSETQ. The CDR3 spans 14 residues. The CDR3 here is CASSFTGTGIGYTF. Here the CDR3 DNA reads TGCGCCAGCAGCTTTACCGGGACAGGGATCGGCTACACCTTC.

This clone has a single count. The V gene is TRBV2, the J gene TRBJ2-7; D uncertain. V was shortened by 7 bases and J by 3 bases, with 4 bases between the two germline ends. The CDR3 is 10 amino acids. Germline V CDR1 and CDR2: SNHLY, FYNNEI. CDR3 nucleotides: TGTGCCAGCATGAACTACGAGCAGTACTTC. This encodes CASMNYEQYF.